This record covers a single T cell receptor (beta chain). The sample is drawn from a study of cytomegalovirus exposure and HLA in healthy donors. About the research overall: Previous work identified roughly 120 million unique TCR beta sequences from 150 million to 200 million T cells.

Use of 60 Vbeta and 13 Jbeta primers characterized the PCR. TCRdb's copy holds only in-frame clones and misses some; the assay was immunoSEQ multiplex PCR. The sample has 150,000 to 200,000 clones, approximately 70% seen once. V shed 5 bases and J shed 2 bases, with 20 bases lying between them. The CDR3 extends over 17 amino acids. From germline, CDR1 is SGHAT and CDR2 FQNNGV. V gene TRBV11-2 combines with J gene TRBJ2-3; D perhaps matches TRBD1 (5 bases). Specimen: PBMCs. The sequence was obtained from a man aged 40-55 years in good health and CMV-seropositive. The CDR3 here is CASSRPRREIDTDTQYF. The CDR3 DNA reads TGTGCCAGCAGCCGTCCCCGCAGGGAAATTGACACAGATACGCAGTATTTT.